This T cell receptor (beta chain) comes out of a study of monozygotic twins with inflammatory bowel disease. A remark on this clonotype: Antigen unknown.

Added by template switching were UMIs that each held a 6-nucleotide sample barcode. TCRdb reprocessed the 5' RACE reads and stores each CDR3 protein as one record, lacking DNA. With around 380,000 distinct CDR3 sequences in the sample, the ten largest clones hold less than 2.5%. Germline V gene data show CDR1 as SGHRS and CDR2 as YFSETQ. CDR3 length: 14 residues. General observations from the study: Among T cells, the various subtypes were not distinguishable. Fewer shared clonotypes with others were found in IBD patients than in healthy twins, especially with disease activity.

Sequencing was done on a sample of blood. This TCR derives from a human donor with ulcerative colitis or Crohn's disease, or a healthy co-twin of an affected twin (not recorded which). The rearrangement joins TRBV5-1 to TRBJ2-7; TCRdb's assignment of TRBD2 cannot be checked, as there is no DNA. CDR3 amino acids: CASSLLLEGYEQYF.